This T cell receptor beta chain appears in the sequencing data of a study of CD8 T cells in ankylosing spondylitis. This clonotype was observed a few times. Its antigen is not known. The V and J ends lost 5 bases and 6 bases, in that order; junction bases with no gene match: 12. In germline, CDR1 is SGHNT, CDR2 YENEEA. This CDR3 region has 17 residues. Quantitative molecular-barcoded 5'-RACE generated the TCR beta libraries. One entry per CDR3 protein, called by TCRdb with MiXCR from the 5' RACE reads. The sample shows some 840,000 distinct CDR3 sequences, about 11% of them seen only once. Regarding the study as a whole: Within ankylosing spondylitis blood, a TCR beta motif made up of eight highly homologous variants appeared to be characteristic.

This chain uses TRBV11-3 with TRBJ2-2, with TRBD2 matching 10 bases. The sequence was obtained from a male donor with ankylosing spondylitis. The sample consisted of blood, either unsorted or a sorted T cell fraction (not recorded which). CDR3: CASSPGGLAGVPGELFF. CDR3 DNA: TGTGCCAGCAGCCCCGGCGGGCTAGCGGGAGTACCCGGGGAGCTGTTTTTT.